The source of this T cell receptor (beta chain) is a study of shared T cell receptors in the human thymus. Using immunoSEQ multiplex PCR, the repertoire was profiled, and TCRdb retains in-frame clones only, with some absent. The sample gives roughly 660,000 clones, 70% to 90% of which show up once; around 0.01% is in the top ten. This CDR3 comprises 15 residues. With V trimmed by 0 bases and J by 3 bases, 7 bases remained unmatched. Germline assignment: CDR1 GTSNPN and CDR2 SVGIG (reference sequence). A single count supports this clone. These data also formed part of another study, on human thymus T cells. From that second work: Resections from corrective heart surgery supplied the thymus tissue. Thymic and blood repertoires showed apparently biased V and J gene usage. Unrelated people showed highly overlapping thymic repertoires, related research reported.

The origin of this receptor is a boy in the first two years of life with a congenital heart defect. Input material: thymocytes. The rearrangement uses TRBV30 and TRBJ2-7; 8 bases match TRBD1. The CDR3 DNA reads as TGTGCCTGGAGTGTAGCACCGGACAGGGTCTACGAGCAGTACTTC. Amino acids: CAWSVAPDRVYEQYF.